Detailed here is one T cell receptor (beta chain). Other nucleotide sequences in the sample specify the same CDR3. Authors' processing steps: Researchers report that nucleated cell counts were estimated from reference gene primer amplification. Measured with immunoSEQ multiplex PCR; TCRdb has only the in-frame clones, and not every one. The V and J calls and the clone size are those of that table, but D and trimming were determined from the DNA. Of more than 100,000 clones in the sample, over 75% are singletons; the top ten hold more than 5%. The data stem from a study of blood T cell repertoires in COVID-19. The overall study: The study drew acute and convalescent COVID-19 samples from the United States, Italy and Spain. From T cells, B-cell-depleted T cells, or PBMCs came the material, which was cDNA or gDNA.

The ends were cut back, 5 bases at V and 5 bases at J, with 12 bases in the middle. Germline CDR1 reads SEHNR; CDR2 reads FQNEAQ (reference sequence). This CDR3 contains 13 residues. Sequencing was performed on peripheral blood. V and J are TRBV7-9 and TRBJ1-1; TRBD1 might be the D (5 bases). This sequence originates from a human donor in a cohort sampled during active COVID-19. The CDR3 protein is CASSLSGGTEAFF. CDR3 coding DNA: TGTGCCAGCAGCCTATCCGGGGGAACTGAAGCTTTCTTT.